These 5 T cell receptor beta chains originate from one sample sequenced in a study of blood T cell repertoires in COVID-19. TCRdb's table, derived via immunoSEQ multiplex PCR, lists solely in-frame clones and lacks some. The sample includes around 70,000 clones, 65% to 85% of them seen just once. What was sequenced was peripheral blood. The receptors here all came from a woman between 50 and 59 years old with acute or convalescent COVID-19.

J is TRBJ2-1 and V is TRBV5-6; 9 positions agree with TRBD1. The V segment lost 2 bases and the J segment 7 bases; nucleotides outside the gene matches: 7. The CDR3 is made up of 15 amino acids. CDR1 SGHDT and CDR2 YYEEEE come from the germline V gene. The CDR3 DNA reads as TGTGCCAGCAGCTTCCTCGGGACAGGGTTTAATGAGCAGTTCTTC. Translation: CASSFLGTGFNEQFF.

The chain employs TRBV5-1 and TRBJ1-2; TRBD1 agrees at 8 bases. J gave up 8 bases and V 6 bases, and 9 bases lay outside the gene matches. The CDR3 consists of 13 residues. Germline assignment: CDR1 SGHRS and CDR2 YFSETQ. Here the CDR3 DNA reads TGCGCCAGCACTCCAGCAGGGGGCCCAGGCTACACCTTC. Translation: CASTPAGGPGYTF. Supplemented by reference TRBV5-1 and TRBJ1-2, the full variable domain reads KAGVTQTPRYLIKTRGQQVTLSCSPISGHRSVSWYQQTPGQGLQFLFEYFSETQRNKGNFPGRFSGRQFSNSRSEMNVSTLELGDSALYLCASTPAGGPGYTFGSGTRLTVV.

The chain recombines TRBV7-9 with TRBJ2-7, with 12 positions matching TRBD2. Per germline, CDR1 SEHNR and CDR2 FQNEAQ (reference sequence). With V trimmed by 5 bases and J by 4 bases, 6 bases remained unmatched. This CDR3 has 15 residues. The CDR3: CASSDTGLAGYEQYF. In nucleotides, the CDR3 is TGTGCCAGCAGCGACACGGGACTAGCGGGTTACGAGCAGTACTTC.

J is TRBJ1-2 and V is TRBV5-5; 11 bases are shared with TRBD1. The CDR3 is 15 amino acids. Germline CDR1 reads SGHKS; CDR2 reads YYEKEE (reference sequence). V lost 3 bases to trimming and J lost 7 bases; unmatched junction nucleotides: 8. The CDR3 sequence is CASSWNGQGASGYTF. In nucleotides, the CDR3 is TGTGCCAGCAGCTGGAACGGACAGGGGGCTAGTGGCTACACCTTC.

The gene calls are TRBV27 and TRBJ2-6; D not resolved. Trimming stripped 6 bases from V and 0 bases from J, with 6 bases between. The V gene's germline CDR1 is MNHEY and CDR2 SMNVEV (reference sequence). CDR3 size: 14 residues. CDR3 loop: CASRTASGANVLTF. The CDR3 nucleotides read TGTGCCAGCAGAACAGCCTCTGGGGCCAACGTCCTGACTTTC. The entire variable domain, with the rest obtained from reference TRBV27 and TRBJ2-6, is as follows: EAQVTQNPRYLITVTGKKLTVTCSQNMNHEYMSWYRQDPGLGLRQIYYSMNVEVTDKGDVPEGYKVSRKEKRNFPLILESPSPNQTSLYFCASRTASGANVLTFGAGSRLTVL.